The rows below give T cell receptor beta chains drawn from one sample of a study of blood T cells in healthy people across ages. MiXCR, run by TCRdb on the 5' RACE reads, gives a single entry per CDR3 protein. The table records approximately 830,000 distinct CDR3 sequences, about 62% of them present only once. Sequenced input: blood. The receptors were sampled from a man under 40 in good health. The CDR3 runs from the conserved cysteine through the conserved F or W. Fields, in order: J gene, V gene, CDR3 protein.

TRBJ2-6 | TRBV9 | CASSVVPGVPSGANVLTF
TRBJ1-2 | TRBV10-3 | CAISEPDHYGYTF
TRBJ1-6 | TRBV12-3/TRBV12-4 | CASSLTADNNSPLHF
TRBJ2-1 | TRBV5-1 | CASSPYSSGGSSYNEQFF
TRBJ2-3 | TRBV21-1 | CASGQVAGGRPDTQYF
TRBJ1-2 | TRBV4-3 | CASSQEGLGYGYTF
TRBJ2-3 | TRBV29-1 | CSLGEGSGSPDTQYF
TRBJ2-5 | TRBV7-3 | CASSLTSIAETQYF
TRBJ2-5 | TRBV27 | CASSLWLAGSQETQYF
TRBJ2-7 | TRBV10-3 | CAISEPGWGTYEQYF